What follows describes a single T cell receptor (beta chain). Only in-frame clones appear in the TCRdb table, and some are missing; sequencing was by immunoSEQ multiplex PCR. There are roughly 120,000 clones in the sample; about 90% occur only once, and around 0.81% lies in the top ten. Trimming removed 1 base at V and 7 bases at J, with 11 bases between. CDR3 length equals 14 residues. Germline V gene data show CDR1 as SGHTA and CDR2 as FQGNSA. This entry comes from a study of blood T cell repertoires in COVID-19. Overall study context: Some COVID-19 samples were acute and others convalescent; all came from the United States, Italy and Spain. PBMCs, B-cell-depleted T cells, or T cells provided the cDNA or gDNA that made up the material.

The clonotype was recovered from a woman in her 50s with active or convalescent COVID-19. Sequencing was carried out using peripheral blood. The chain links TRBV7-2 to TRBJ2-1; D possibly corresponds to TRBD1 (5 bases). The CDR3 protein is CASSLGLGANEQFF. CDR3 nucleotide sequence: TGTGCCAGCAGCTTAGGGTTAGGGGCAAATGAGCAGTTCTTC.